A selection of T cell receptor beta chains follows, all from one sample in a study of blood T cell repertoires in COVID-19. Libraries were prepared by immunoSEQ multiplex PCR; TCRdb keeps only in-frame clonotypes and omits some of them. The sample contains some 490,000 clones, about nine tenths of which appear only once. Sequencing was carried out using PBMCs or T cells enriched from blood (not recorded which). These receptors all stem from a woman aged 55-69 years who had recovered from COVID-19. The CDR3 runs from the conserved cysteine through the conserved F or W. The order of the fields is D gene, V gene, J gene, clone size, CDR3 protein, CDR3 DNA. D genes are given only for firm matches. Expanded clones are given a class, and other clones once, few, many or no size at all.

D: TRBD1; V: TRBV7-2; J: TRBJ2-2; size: .; CDR3: CASSQRDRVWVGELFF; DNA: TGTGCCAGCAGCCAACGGGACAGGGTCTGGGTCGGGGAGCTGTTTTTT
D: TRBD1; V: TRBV5-1; J: TRBJ2-2; size: .; CDR3: CASSGTLPRGLITGELFF; DNA: TGCGCCAGCAGCGGAACACTACCGAGGGGGCTAATAACCGGGGAGCTGTTTTTT
D: TRBD2; V: TRBV5-1; J: TRBJ2-1; size: .; CDR3: CASSFPGLGGNEQFF; DNA: TGCGCCAGCAGCTTTCCGGGACTAGGAGGCAATGAGCAGTTCTTC
D: .; V: TRBV15; J: TRBJ2-2; size: .; CDR3: CATSREDSLSTGELFF; DNA: TGTGCCACCAGCAGAGAAGACAGTTTGAGCACCGGGGAGCTGTTTTTT
D: TRBD2; V: TRBV7-8; J: TRBJ2-1; size: .; CDR3: CASSPWTSGGAHEQFF; DNA: TGTGCCAGCAGCCCTTGGACTAGCGGGGGGGCACATGAGCAGTTCTTC
D: TRBD1; V: TRBV5-1; J: TRBJ2-3; size: .; CDR3: CASSAQPGQGTDTQYF; DNA: TGCGCCAGCAGCGCGCAGCCGGGACAGGGAACAGATACGCAGTATTTT
D: .; V: TRBV20-1; J: TRBJ2-3; size: .; CDR3: CSVITGNGQYF; DNA: TGCAGTGTAATTACCGGGAACGGGCAGTATTTT
D: TRBD1; V: TRBV5-1; J: TRBJ1-2; size: .; CDR3: CASSMGQSYGYTF; DNA: TGCGCCAGCAGCATGGGACAGAGCTATGGCTACACCTTC
D: TRBD1; V: TRBV25-1; J: TRBJ1-6; size: .; CDR3: CASSGPGQGSSYNSPLHF; DNA: TGTGCCAGCAGTGGCCCGGGACAGGGGAGCTCCTATAATTCACCCCTCCACTTT
D: TRBD1; V: TRBV5-1; J: TRBJ2-7; size: once; CDR3: CASSLSPMTGQEQYF; DNA: TGCGCCAGCAGCTTGTCTCCCATGACAGGGCAAGAGCAGTACTTC
D: .; V: TRBV5-4; J: TRBJ1-1; size: .; CDR3: CASSLGQGNRVGLAFF; DNA: TGTGCCAGCAGCTTGGGGCAGGGGAACCGTGTCGGATTAGCTTTCTTT
D: TRBD1; V: TRBV13; J: TRBJ1-5; size: .; CDR3: CASSSTGTNQPQHF; DNA: TGTGCCAGCAGTTCGACAGGGACCAATCAGCCCCAGCATTTT
D: .; V: TRBV19; J: TRBJ2-4; size: once; CDR3: CASSIDPGGTDIAKNIQYF; DNA: TGTGCCAGTAGTATAGATCCGGGGGGGACAGATATAGCCAAAAACATTCAGTACTTC
D: TRBD1; V: TRBV5-5; J: TRBJ1-6; size: .; CDR3: CASSSGTGVGSPLHF; DNA: TGTGCCAGCAGTTCCGGGACAGGGGTCGGTTCACCCCTCCACTTT
D: TRBD1; V: TRBV23-1; J: TRBJ2-1; size: .; CDR3: CASSPDRAPYNEQFF; DNA: TGCGCCAGCAGTCCCGACAGGGCCCCCTACAATGAGCAGTTCTTC
D: .; V: TRBV4-1; J: TRBJ1-5; size: .; CDR3: CASSPPGQPQHF; DNA: TGCGCCAGCAGCCCCCCGGGTCAGCCCCAGCATTTT
D: .; V: TRBV9; J: TRBJ1-3; size: .; CDR3: CASSVAGGPGNTIYF; DNA: TGTGCCAGCAGCGTAGCGGGAGGGCCCGGAAACACCATATATTTT
D: TRBD1; V: TRBV9; J: TRBJ1-2; size: .; CDR3: CASSVDRGSYGYTF; DNA: TGTGCCAGCAGTGTGGACAGGGGCAGCTATGGCTACACCTTC
D: .; V: TRBV20-1; J: TRBJ1-2; size: once; CDR3: CSAEKLDGYTF; DNA: TGCAGTGCAGAGAAGCTGGATGGCTACACCTTC
D: TRBD1; V: TRBV6-5; J: TRBJ1-2; size: .; CDR3: CASRRGGQGDGYTF; DNA: TGTGCCAGCAGGCGAGGGGGACAGGGGGATGGCTACACCTTC
D: TRBD1; V: TRBV7-2; J: TRBJ1-2; size: .; CDR3: CASSLQGSYGYTF; DNA: TGTGCCAGCAGCCTACAGGGGTCCTATGGCTACACCTTC
D: TRBD1; V: TRBV19; J: TRBJ1-5; size: few; CDR3: CASSIEDRASNQPQHF; DNA: TGTGCCAGTAGTATTGAGGACAGGGCCTCCAATCAGCCCCAGCATTTT
D: TRBD2; V: TRBV11-2; J: TRBJ2-7; size: .; CDR3: CASSLSGGRYEQYF; DNA: TGTGCCAGCAGCCTGAGCGGGGGCCGATACGAGCAGTACTTC
D: TRBD1; V: TRBV30; J: TRBJ1-3; size: .; CDR3: CAWSGGQGAGNTIYF; DNA: TGTGCCTGGAGTGGCGGACAGGGGGCTGGAAACACCATATATTTT
D: .; V: TRBV5-1; J: TRBJ1-5; size: .; CDR3: CASSLLGEGSNQPQHF; DNA: TGCGCCAGCAGTCTCCTTGGAGAAGGTAGCAATCAGCCCCAGCATTTT
D: .; V: TRBV7-9; J: TRBJ1-1; size: .; CDR3: CASSLEGPTEAFF; DNA: TGTGCCAGCAGCTTGGAGGGACCCACTGAAGCTTTCTTT
D: TRBD2; V: TRBV20-1; J: TRBJ2-1; size: few; CDR3: CSASLSGGAWNEQFF; DNA: TGCAGTGCTAGTCTTAGCGGGGGGGCTTGGAATGAGCAGTTCTTC
D: TRBD2; V: TRBV27; J: TRBJ2-3; size: .; CDR3: CASSLFAGGADTQYF; DNA: TGTGCCAGCAGTTTATTTGCGGGGGGCGCAGATACGCAGTATTTT
D: .; V: TRBV6-1; J: TRBJ1-2; size: once; CDR3: CASSEAHRPRNYGYTF; DNA: TGTGCCAGCAGTGAAGCGCACAGGCCCCGGAACTATGGCTACACCTTC
D: .; V: TRBV24-1; J: TRBJ1-2; size: .; CDR3: CATSDATGVYGYTF; DNA: TGTGCCACCAGTGATGCAACAGGAGTTTATGGCTACACCTTC